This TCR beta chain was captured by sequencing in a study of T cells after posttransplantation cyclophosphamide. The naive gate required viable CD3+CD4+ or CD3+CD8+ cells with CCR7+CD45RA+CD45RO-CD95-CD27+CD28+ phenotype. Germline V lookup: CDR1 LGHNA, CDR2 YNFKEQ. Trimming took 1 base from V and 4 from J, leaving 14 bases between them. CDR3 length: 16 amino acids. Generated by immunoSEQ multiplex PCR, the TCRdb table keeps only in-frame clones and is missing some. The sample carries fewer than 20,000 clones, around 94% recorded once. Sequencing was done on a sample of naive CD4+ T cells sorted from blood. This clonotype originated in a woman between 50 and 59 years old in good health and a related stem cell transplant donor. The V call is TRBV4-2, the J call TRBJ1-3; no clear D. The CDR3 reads CASSQVVSPNGNTIYF. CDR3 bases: TGTGCCAGCAGCCAAGTCGTGTCACCTAACGGAAACACCATATATTTT.